Below are 2 T cell receptor beta chains sequenced from a single sample in a study of blood T cell repertoires in COVID-19. Method: immunoSEQ multiplex PCR; TCRdb's copy keeps in-frame clones and lacks some. In the table there are tens of thousands of clones, around 81% of which are singletons. What was sequenced was peripheral blood. All receptors derive from an elderly man with COVID-19, enrolled during active disease.

The chain recombines TRBV2 with TRBJ1-1, with 9 bases fitting TRBD1. This CDR3 spans 15 amino acids. CDR1 is SNHLY and CDR2 is FYNNEI in the germline V gene. V lost 6 bases and J lost 0; bases outside the gene matches: 5. The CDR3 region has the DNA TGTGCCAGCAGAACAGGGGGCGGTATGAACACTGAAGCTTTCTTT. The encoded protein is CASRTGGGMNTEAFF.

The sample holds one count of this clone. The rearrangement joins TRBV5-1 to TRBJ1-3, with D hard to call. Germline CDR1 and CDR2: SGHRS and YFSETQ. Between the trimmed V and J ends, which lost 0 bases and 0 bases, there was a span of 7 bases. This CDR3 spans 15 amino acids. The CDR3 sequence: CASSLGPSSGNTIYF. The CDR3 coding sequence is TGCGCCAGCAGCTTGGGGCCCAGCTCTGGAAACACCATATATTTT.